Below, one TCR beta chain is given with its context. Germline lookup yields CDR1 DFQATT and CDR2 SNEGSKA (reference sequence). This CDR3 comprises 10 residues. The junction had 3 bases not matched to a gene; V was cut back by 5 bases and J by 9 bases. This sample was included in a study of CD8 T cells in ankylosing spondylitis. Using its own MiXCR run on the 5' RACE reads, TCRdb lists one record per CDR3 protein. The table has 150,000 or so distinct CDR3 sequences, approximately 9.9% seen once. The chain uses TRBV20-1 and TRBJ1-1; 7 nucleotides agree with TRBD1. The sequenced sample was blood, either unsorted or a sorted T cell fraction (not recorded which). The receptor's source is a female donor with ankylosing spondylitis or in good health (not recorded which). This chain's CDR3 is CSAEGQKAFF. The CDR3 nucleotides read TGCAGTGCTGAGGGACAGAAAGCTTTCTTT.